This T cell receptor beta chain was identified during a study of vaccination effects on CD4 cells after COVID-19. Profiled with immunoSEQ multiplex PCR; TCRdb holds only in-frame clones, not every one. The sample comprises 70,000 or so clones, around 70% of which are singletons, and approximately 2.4% rests with the top ten. As to this clone: What it recognizes is unknown.

Investigators separated out CD4+ T cells once around 9 days of culture had passed. BNT162b2 vaccine or mRNA-1273 vaccine was given to participants in two doses. CDR3 length: 19 amino acids. The V gene's germline CDR1 is MNHEY and CDR2 SVGEGT. After removal of 0 bases from V and 2 bases from J, the junction contained 11 bases not matched to a gene. The chain employs TRBV6-2 or TRBV6-3 and TRBJ2-3; 10 bases map to TRBD2. The receptor comes from a human donor who received a COVID-19 vaccine. Sequencing was performed on CD4+ T cells from PBMCs cultured without peptide, taken after COVID-19 vaccination. In DNA form, the CDR3 reads TGTGCCAGCAGTTACTCGGCTAGCGGGGGCCTACAAAACACAGATACGCAGTATTTT. Residues: CASSYSASGGLQNTDTQYF.